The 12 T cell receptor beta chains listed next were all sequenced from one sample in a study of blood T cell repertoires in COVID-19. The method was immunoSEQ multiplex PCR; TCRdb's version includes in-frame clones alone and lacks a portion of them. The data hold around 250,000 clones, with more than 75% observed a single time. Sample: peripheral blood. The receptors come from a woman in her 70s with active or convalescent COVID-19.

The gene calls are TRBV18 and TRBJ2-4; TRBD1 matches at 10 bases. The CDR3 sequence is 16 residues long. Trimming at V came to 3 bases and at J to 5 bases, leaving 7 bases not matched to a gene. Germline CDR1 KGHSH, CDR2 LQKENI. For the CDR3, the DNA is TGTGCCAGCTCACCCAGGACCGGGACAGGGGAAAACATTCAGTACTTC. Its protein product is CASSPRTGTGENIQYF.

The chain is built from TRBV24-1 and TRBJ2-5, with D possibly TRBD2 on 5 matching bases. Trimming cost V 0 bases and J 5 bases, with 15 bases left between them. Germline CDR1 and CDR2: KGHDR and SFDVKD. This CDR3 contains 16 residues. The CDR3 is CATSDLKRNAGETQYF. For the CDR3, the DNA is TGTGCCACCAGTGATTTGAAGCGGAACGCCGGGGAGACCCAGTACTTC.

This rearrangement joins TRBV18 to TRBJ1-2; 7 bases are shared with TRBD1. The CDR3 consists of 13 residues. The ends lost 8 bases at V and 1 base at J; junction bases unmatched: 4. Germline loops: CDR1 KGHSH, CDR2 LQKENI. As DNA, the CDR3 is TGTGCCAGCACGACAGGGAATAACTATGGCTACACCTTC. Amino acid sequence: CASTTGNNYGYTF.

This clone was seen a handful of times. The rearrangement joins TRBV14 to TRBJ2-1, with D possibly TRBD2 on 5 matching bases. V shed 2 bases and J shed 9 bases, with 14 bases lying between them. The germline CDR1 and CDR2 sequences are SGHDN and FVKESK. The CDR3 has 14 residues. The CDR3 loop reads CASSQPPEGGEQFF. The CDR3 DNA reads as TGTGCCAGCAGCCAACCCCCAGAGGGCGGTGAGCAGTTCTTC.

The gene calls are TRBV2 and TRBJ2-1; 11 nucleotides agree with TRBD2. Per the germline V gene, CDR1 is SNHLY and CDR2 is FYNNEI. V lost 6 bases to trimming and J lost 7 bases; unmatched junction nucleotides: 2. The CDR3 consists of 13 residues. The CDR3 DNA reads TGTGCCAGCAGAGGACTAGCGGGTAATGAGCAGTTCTTC. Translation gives CASRGLAGNEQFF.

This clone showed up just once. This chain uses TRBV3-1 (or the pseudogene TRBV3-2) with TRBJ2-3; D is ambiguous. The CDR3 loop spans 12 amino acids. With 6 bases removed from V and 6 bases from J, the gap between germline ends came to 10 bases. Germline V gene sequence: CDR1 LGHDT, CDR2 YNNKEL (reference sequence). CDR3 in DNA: TGTGCCAGCAGTTACTTGAAGGATACGCAGTATTTT. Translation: CASSYLKDTQYF.

The CDR3 nucleotides are TGTGCCAGCAGTCTGACTAGTGTTGGTGCCGGGGAGCTGTTTTTT. It codes for CASSLTSVGAGELFF. The chain has TRBV6-2 or TRBV6-3 and TRBJ2-2; TRBD2 is a possible D gene (6 bases). The germline V gene has CDR1 MNHEY and CDR2 SVGEGT. The CDR3 covers 15 residues. V was pared by 5 bases and J by 6 bases, with 16 bases between.

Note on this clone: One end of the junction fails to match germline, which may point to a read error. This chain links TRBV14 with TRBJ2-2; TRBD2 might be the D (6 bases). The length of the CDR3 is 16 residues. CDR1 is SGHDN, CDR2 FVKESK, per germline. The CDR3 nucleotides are TGTGCCAGCAGTATTCCTCCGGGACGGGACTCCGGGAAGCTGTTTTTT. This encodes CASSIPPGRDSGKLFF.

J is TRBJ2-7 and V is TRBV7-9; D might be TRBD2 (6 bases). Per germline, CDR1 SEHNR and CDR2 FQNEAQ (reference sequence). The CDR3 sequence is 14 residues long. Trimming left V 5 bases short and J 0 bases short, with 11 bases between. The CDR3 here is CASSPGGVSYEQYF. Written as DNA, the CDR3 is TGTGCCAGCAGCCCGGGCGGGGTCTCCTACGAGCAGTACTTC. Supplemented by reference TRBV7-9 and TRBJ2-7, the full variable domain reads DTGVSQNPRHKITKRGQNVTFRCDPISEHNRLYWYRQTLGQGPEFLTYFQNEAQLEKSRLLSDRFSAERPKGSFSTLEIQRTEQGDSAMYLCASSPGGVSYEQYFGPGTRLTVT.

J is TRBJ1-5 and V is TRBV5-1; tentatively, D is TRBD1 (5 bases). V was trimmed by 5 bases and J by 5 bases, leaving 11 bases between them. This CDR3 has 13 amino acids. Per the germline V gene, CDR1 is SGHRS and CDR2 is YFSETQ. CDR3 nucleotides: TGCGCCAGCAGTACGGGGGTCGATCAGCCCCAGCATTTT. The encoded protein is CASSTGVDQPQHF.

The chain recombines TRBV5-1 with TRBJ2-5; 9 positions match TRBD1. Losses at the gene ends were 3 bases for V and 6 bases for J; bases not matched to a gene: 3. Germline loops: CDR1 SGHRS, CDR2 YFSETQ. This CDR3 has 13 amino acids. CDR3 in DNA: TGCGCCAGCAGCTCGGACAGGGGTCAGACCCAGTACTTC. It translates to CASSSDRGQTQYF.

CDR3 nucleotides: TGTGCCAGCATGAATCGGGGGGAGCCGCCAAACACCATATATTTT. As protein: CASMNRGEPPNTIYF. V usage is TRBV6-5 and J usage is TRBJ1-3, with D perhaps TRBD1 (5 bases). Trimming shortened V by 7 bases and J by 6 bases, and 19 bases separated the two germline ends. CDR1 and CDR2 (germline): MNHEY, SVGAGI. The CDR3 is 15 residues long.